The next 9 T cell receptor beta chains were all read from a single sample in a study of early T cells in non-severe SARS-CoV-2 infection. MiXCR, applied by TCRdb to the 5' RACE reads, yields one record per CDR3 protein. Here the sample spans about 22,000 distinct CDR3 sequences, 4.7% being singletons. Sequencing was performed on whole blood. Receptor source: an adult who was a healthcare worker with PCR-confirmed SARS-CoV-2 infection or an uninfected control (not recorded which).

The chain employs TRBV27 and TRBJ2-7; TRBD1 or TRBD2 may be the D gene (6 bases each). V lost 2 bases and J lost 3, with 11 bases in between. Per germline, CDR1 MNHEY and CDR2 SMNVEV (reference sequence). This CDR3 has 14 residues. The CDR3 nucleotides read TGTGCCAGCAGTTTACGGGGGCGAGACTACGAGCAGTACTTC. The encoded protein is CASSLRGRDYEQYF.

This clonotype has at least ten counts. V usage is TRBV19 and J usage is TRBJ1-5; D ambiguous. Per germline, CDR1 LNHDA and CDR2 SQIVND (reference sequence). The V end lost 5 bases, the J end lost 2 bases, and 19 bases lay between the germline ends. CDR3 length equals 17 residues. Here the CDR3 reads CASSSDPSPPGNQPQHF. The CDR3 DNA follows: TGTGCCAGTAGTTCCGACCCCAGCCCTCCCGGCAATCAGCCCCAGCATTTT.

For the CDR3, the DNA is TGTGCCAGCAGTCCACGGGCAGGGGGCTTGGAAAACATTCAGTACTTC. Translated, it gives CASSPRAGGLENIQYF. The rearrangement uses TRBV12-3 or TRBV12-4 and TRBJ2-4, with 8 bases aligning to TRBD1. Losses at the gene ends were 5 bases for V and 5 bases for J; bases not matched to a gene: 11. The CDR3 runs to 16 residues.

This sequence joins TRBV18 and TRBJ2-7; 8 nucleotides agree with TRBD1. The CDR3 is 12 residues long. After removal of 6 bases from V and 7 bases from J, the junction contained 5 bases not matched to a gene. Germline lookup yields CDR1 KGHSH and CDR2 LQKENI. The CDR3 sequence: CASSDRDTEQYF. CDR3 in DNA: TGTGCCAGCTCGGACAGGGACACAGAGCAGTACTTC.

The J gene is TRBJ2-2, the V gene TRBV7-9, with 10 bases aligning to TRBD2. Germline V gives CDR1 SEHNR, CDR2 FQNEAQ (reference sequence). Unmatched junction bases numbered 6, after V lost 2 bases and J lost 6 bases. There are 16 residues in the CDR3. The CDR3 region is CASSLFGLAEAGELFF. DNA for the CDR3: TGTGCCAGCAGCTTATTCGGACTAGCGGAGGCCGGGGAGCTGTTTTTT.

This clonotype has a count of ten or more. The rearrangement links TRBV19 to TRBJ2-3; the D gene is possibly TRBD1 (6 bases). The CDR3 sequence is 14 residues long. CDR1 is LNHDA and CDR2 is SQIVND in the germline V gene (reference sequence). Trimming removed 6 bases at V and 5 bases at J, with 15 bases between. CDR3 sequence: CASSNLGTKDTQYF. CDR3 sequence (DNA): TGTGCCAGTAGCAATTTAGGGACAAAAGATACGCAGTATTTT.

This clonotype was seen more than once but under ten times. The V call is TRBV7-2, the J call TRBJ2-3, with 11 bases that match TRBD1. CDR3 length equals 16 residues. Germline assignment: CDR1 SGHTA and CDR2 FQGNSA. The V segment lost 5 bases and the J segment 4 bases; nucleotides outside the gene matches: 8. CDR3 protein: CASSRRDRGNSDTQYF. As DNA, the CDR3 is TGTGCCAGCAGCCGCCGGGACAGGGGGAATTCAGATACGCAGTATTTT.

The J gene is TRBJ2-1, the V gene TRBV18, with D perhaps matching TRBD1 (6 bases). V was clipped by 6 bases and J by 10 bases, with 16 bases between them. CDR1 KGHSH and CDR2 LQKENI come from the germline V gene. The CDR3 loop spans 13 amino acids. The CDR3 region is CASSVQGSGEQFF. The CDR3 nucleotides read TGTGCCAGCTCTGTACAGGGTTCAGGCGAGCAGTTCTTC.

At least ten counts were recorded for this clonotype. The chain joins TRBV18 to TRBJ2-7, with 7 bases lining up with TRBD1. Germline values: CDR1 KGHSH, CDR2 LQKENI. The CDR3 contains 13 residues. Losses at the gene ends were 5 bases for V and 2 bases for J; bases not matched to a gene: 3. CDR3 sequence (DNA): TGTGCCAGCTCAGGGACAGAGCCCTACGAGCAGTACTTC. The encoded protein is CASSGTEPYEQYF.